This T cell receptor (beta chain) was recorded in a study of post-analysis software for immune sequencing data. The overall study: The courses of disease that were included comprised relapsing-remitting, secondary progressive and progressive-relapsing multiple sclerosis.

A remark on this clonotype: No antigen is known for it.

The trim removed 6 bases at V and 7 bases at J, leaving 13 bases unmatched. The CDR3 loop spans 15 amino acids. The study, taken as a whole, reports: Significantly decreased normalized Chao1 diversity was recorded for multiple sclerosis patients relative to controls. Strong same-batch co-clustering of samples appeared with F measure clustering. Patients used a few TRBV segments, including TRBV5-6, TRBV5-1 and TRBV20-1, more often than controls.

The TCR beta cDNA libraries carried unique molecular identifiers. With about 0.9 to 11 million T cells as the source, roughly 0.5 million cDNA molecules resulted. TCRdb redid the calling of the PCR reads with MiXCR, one entry per CDR3 protein. The table has roughly 400,000 distinct CDR3 sequences, approximately 39% seen once. This clonotype was sampled from a girl aged 2-9 years with multiple sclerosis. V and J are TRBV12-3 or TRBV12-4 and TRBJ1-2, with 8 nucleotides matching TRBD1. Sequencing used blood. The CDR3 DNA sequence: TGTGCCAGCAGCGCCTTCCAGGGGGCGCGGACTGGCTACACCTTC. This gives the protein CASSAFQGARTGYTF.